This T cell receptor (beta chain) was obtained from a study of blood T cell repertoires in COVID-19. The protocol was immunoSEQ multiplex PCR, while the TCRdb copy is restricted to in-frame clones and leaves out a portion. The sample yields some 180,000 clones, about 80% seen once. The CDR3 covers 13 residues. V gave up 6 bases and J gave up 6 bases; unmatched junction bases: 4. CDR1 is MNHEY and CDR2 is SVGEGT in the germline V gene. Sequenced material: peripheral blood. The chain employs TRBV6-2 or TRBV6-3 and TRBJ2-4; 8 positions match TRBD1. This receptor was identified in a woman of 80 years or more with acute or convalescent COVID-19. The DNA of the CDR3 is TGTGCCAGCAGCCCAGGGGGCAGAAACATTCAGTACTTC. Encoded protein: CASSPGGRNIQYF.